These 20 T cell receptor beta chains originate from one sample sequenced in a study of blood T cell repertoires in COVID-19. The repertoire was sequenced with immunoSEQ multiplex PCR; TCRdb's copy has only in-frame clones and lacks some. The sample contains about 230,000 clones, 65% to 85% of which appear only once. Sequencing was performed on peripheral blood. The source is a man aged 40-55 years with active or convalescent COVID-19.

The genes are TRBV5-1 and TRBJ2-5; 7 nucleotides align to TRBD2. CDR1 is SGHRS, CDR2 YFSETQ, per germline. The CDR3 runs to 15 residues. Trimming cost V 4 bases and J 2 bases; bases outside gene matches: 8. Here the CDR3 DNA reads TGCGCCAGCAGCCCGAGCCTAGCGGTACAAGAGACCCAGTACTTC. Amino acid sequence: CASSPSLAVQETQYF.

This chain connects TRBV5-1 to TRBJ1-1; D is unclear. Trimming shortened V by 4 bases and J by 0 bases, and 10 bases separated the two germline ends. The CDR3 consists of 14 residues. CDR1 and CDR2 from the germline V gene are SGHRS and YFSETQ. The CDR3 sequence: CASSLSTMNTEAFF. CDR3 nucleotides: TGCGCCAGCAGCCTATCCACTATGAACACTGAAGCTTTCTTT.

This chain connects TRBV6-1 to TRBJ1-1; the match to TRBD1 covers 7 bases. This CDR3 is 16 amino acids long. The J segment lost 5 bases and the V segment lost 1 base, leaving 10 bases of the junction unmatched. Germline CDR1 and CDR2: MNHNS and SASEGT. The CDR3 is CASSEGRDSLWTEAFF. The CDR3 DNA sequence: TGTGCCAGCAGTGAAGGCCGGGACAGCCTTTGGACTGAAGCTTTCTTT.

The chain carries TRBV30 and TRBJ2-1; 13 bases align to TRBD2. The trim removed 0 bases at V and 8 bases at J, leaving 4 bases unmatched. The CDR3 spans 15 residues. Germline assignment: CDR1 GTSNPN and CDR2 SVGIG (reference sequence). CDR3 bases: TGTGCCTGGAGTGTCACTAGCGGGGGGGCCCATGAGCAGTTCTTC. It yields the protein CAWSVTSGGAHEQFF. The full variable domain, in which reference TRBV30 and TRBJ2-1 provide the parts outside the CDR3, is SQTIHQWPATLVQPVGSPLSLECTVEGTSNPNLYWYRQAAGRGLQLLFYSVGIGQISSEVPQNLSASRPQDRQFILSSKKLLLSDSGFYLCAWSVTSGGAHEQFFGPGTRLTVL.

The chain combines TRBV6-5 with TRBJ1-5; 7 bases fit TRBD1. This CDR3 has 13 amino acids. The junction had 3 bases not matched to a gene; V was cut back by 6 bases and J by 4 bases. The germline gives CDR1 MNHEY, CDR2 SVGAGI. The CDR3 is CASRGTANQPQHF. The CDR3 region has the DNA TGTGCCAGCAGAGGGACAGCTAATCAGCCCCAGCATTTT.

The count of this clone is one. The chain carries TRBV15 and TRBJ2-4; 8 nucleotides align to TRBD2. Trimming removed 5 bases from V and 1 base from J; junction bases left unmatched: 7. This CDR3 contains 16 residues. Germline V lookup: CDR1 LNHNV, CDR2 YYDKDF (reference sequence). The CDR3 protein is CATSGRGGGAKNIQYF. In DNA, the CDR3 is TGTGCCACCAGCGGCAGGGGCGGGGGGGCCAAAAACATTCAGTACTTC.

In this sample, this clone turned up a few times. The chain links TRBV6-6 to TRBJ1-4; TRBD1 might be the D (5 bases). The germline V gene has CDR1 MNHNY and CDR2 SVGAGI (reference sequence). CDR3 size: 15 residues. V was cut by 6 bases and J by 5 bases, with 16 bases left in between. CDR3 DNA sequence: TGTGCCAGCAGCCCGACCCAGGGCCCGAATGAAAAACTGTTTTTT. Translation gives CASSPTQGPNEKLFF.

CDR3 sequence (DNA): TGTGCCAGTAGTCTGGAAGAGGGTTATAATCAGCCCCAGCATTTT. Encoded protein: CASSLEEGYNQPQHF. The rearrangement joins TRBV19 to TRBJ1-5; D is uncertain. Germline loops: CDR1 LNHDA, CDR2 SQIVND (reference sequence). V was clipped by 5 bases and J by 4 bases, with 15 bases between them. This CDR3 is built from 15 residues.

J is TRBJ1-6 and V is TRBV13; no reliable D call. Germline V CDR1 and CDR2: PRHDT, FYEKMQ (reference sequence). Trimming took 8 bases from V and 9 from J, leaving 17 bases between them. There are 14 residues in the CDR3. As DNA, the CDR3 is TGTGCCAGCCGCGGGATGCCCCCGAGTTCACCCCTCCACTTT. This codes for CASRGMPPSSPLHF. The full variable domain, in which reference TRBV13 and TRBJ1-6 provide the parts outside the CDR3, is AAGVIQSPRHLIKEKRETATLKCYPIPRHDTVYWYQQGPGQDPQFLISFYEKMQSDKGSIPDRFSAQQFSDYHSELNMSSLELGDSALYFCASRGMPPSSPLHFGNGTRLTVT.

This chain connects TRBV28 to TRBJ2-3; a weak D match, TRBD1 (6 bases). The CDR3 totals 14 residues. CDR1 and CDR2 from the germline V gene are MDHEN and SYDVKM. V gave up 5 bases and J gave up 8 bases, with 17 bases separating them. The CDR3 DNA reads TGTGCCAGCAGTCCAAGACAGGTGAGGGGTACGCAGTATTTT. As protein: CASSPRQVRGTQYF.

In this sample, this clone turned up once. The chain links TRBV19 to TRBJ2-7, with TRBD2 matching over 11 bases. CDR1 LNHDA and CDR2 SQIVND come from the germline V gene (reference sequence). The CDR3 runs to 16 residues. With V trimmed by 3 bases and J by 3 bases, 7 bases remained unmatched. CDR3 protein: CASSMEGTSGNYEQYF. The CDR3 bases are TGTGCCAGTAGTATGGAAGGGACTAGCGGAAACTACGAGCAGTACTTC.

Written as DNA, the CDR3 is TGCAGCGTTGAAGTTGGGGGACTGGACTATGGCTACACCTTC. Protein sequence: CSVEVGGLDYGYTF. The chain links TRBV29-1 to TRBJ1-2, with a tentative D call TRBD1 (5 bases). The V end was cut by 1 base, the J end by 3 bases, with 12 bases between. This CDR3 contains 14 residues. Germline lookup yields CDR1 SQVTM and CDR2 ANQGSEA.

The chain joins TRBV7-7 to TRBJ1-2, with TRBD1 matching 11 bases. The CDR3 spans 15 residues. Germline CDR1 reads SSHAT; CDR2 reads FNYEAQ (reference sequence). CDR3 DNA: TGTGCTAGGTTCGTCGGGGACAGGGGGAACTATGGCTACACCTTC. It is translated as CARFVGDRGNYGYTF.

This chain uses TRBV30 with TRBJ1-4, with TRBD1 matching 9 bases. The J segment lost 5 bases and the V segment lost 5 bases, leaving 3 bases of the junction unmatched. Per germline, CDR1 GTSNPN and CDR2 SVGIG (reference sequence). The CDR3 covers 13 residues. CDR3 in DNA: TGTGCCTGGTCGGGACAGGGAAATGAAAAACTGTTTTTT. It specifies CAWSGQGNEKLFF.

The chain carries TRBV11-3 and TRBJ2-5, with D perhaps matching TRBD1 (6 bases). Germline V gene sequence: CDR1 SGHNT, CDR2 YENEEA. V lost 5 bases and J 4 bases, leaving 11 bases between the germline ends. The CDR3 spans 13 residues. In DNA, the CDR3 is TGTGCCAGCAGCGTGGTGACAGGAGAGACCCAGTACTTC. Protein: CASSVVTGETQYF.

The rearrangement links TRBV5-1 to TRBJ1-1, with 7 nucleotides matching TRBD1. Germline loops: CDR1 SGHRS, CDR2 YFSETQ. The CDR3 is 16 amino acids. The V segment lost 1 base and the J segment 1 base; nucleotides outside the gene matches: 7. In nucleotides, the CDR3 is TGCGCCAGCAGCTTGTCCGCCGGGACAGAGAACACTGAAGCTTTCTTT. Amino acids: CASSLSAGTENTEAFF.

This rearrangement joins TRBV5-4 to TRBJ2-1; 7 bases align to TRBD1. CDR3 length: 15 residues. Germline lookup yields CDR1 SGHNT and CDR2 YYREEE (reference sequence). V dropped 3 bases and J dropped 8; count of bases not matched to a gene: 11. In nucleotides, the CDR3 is TGTGCCAGCAGCTACCCCGGGATCCAGGGGGATGAGCAGTTCTTC. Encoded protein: CASSYPGIQGDEQFF.

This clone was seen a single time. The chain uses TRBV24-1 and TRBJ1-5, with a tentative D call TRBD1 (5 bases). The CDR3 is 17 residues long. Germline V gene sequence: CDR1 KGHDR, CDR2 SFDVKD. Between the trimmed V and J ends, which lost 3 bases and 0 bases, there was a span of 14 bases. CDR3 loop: CATSDAQDIHSNQPQHF. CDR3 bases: TGTGCCACCAGTGATGCCCAGGACATACATAGCAATCAGCCCCAGCATTTT.

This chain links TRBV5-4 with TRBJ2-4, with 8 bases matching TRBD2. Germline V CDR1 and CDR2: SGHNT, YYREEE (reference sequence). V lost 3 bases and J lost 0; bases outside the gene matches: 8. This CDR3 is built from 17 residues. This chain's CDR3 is CASSSGAGDLAKNIQYF. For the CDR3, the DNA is TGTGCCAGCAGCTCGGGAGCGGGGGACCTAGCCAAAAACATTCAGTACTTC.

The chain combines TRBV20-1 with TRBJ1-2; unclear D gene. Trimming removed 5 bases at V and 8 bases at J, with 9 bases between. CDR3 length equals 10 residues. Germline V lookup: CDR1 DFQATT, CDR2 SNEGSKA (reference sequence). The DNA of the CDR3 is TGCAGTGCTCTCCTAGACGGCTACACCTTC. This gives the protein CSALLDGYTF.